A selection of T cell receptor beta chains follows, all from one sample in a study of T cell repertoires in cytomegalovirus infection. These TCRs are of unknown antigen specificity. TCRdb redid the calling of the reads with MiXCR, one entry per CDR3 protein. The sample has around 23,000 distinct CDR3 sequences, around 21% seen once. The sequencing here drew on CD8+ T cells from cultured PBMCs, taken from culture after CMV antigen stimulation. The receptors were gathered from a human donor in good health (CMV status not recorded). Some clones in this sample may be carry-over from other donors' samples. CDR3s include the opening cysteine and the closing phenylalanine or tryptophan. Fields, in order: clone size, J gene, CDR3 length, V gene, D gene, CDR3 DNA, CDR3 protein. The D gene is left open where the match is weak. Clone size appears in some rows only: once, few, many, or a class for an expanded clone.

few,TRBJ2-1,16,TRBV27,TRBD2,TGTGCCAGCAGTTTGGGCCGCGGGGGGGACTACAATGAGCAGTTCTTC,CASSLGRGGDYNEQFF
.,TRBJ2-3,15,TRBV28,.,TGTGCCAGCAGTTGGCCCACTAGATCCACAGATACGCAGTATTTT,CASSWPTRSTDTQYF
.,TRBJ2-2,12,TRBV10-2,.,TGCGCCAGCAGCCAACTCGCCGGGGAGCTGTTTTTT,CASSQLAGELFF
few,TRBJ2-3,15,TRBV5-5,TRBD1,TGTGCCAGCAGCTTGTATGGGACAGGGGCAGATACGCAGTATTTT,CASSLYGTGADTQYF
many,TRBJ1-5,16,TRBV28,.,TGTGCCAGCAGTTTAGGATACAGGGTACGTAGTCAGCCCCAGCATTTT,CASSLGYRVRSQPQHF
many,TRBJ1-6,17,TRBV7-6,.,TGTGCCAGCAGCTTACTACAGGGCAGCTCCTATAATTCACCCCTCCACTTT,CASSLLQGSSYNSPLHF
.,TRBJ1-2,13,TRBV7-9,.,TGTGCCAGCAGCTTAGTAAACAGGGATGGCTACACCTTC,CASSLVNRDGYTF
.,TRBJ2-7,14,TRBV20-1,TRBD2,TGCAGTGCGGACGGACTAGCGGGGGTCTACGAGCAGTACTTC,CSADGLAGVYEQYF
many,TRBJ1-3,16,TRBV11-2,TRBD1,TGTGCCAGCAGCGGAGGGGACAGGAGCTCTGGAAACACCATATATTTT,CASSGGDRSSGNTIYF
many,TRBJ1-1,14,TRBV7-2,.,TGTGCCAGCAGCTTAGCCGACAGTAACACTGAAGCTTTCTTT,CASSLADSNTEAFF
.,TRBJ2-1,16,TRBV27,TRBD1,TGTGCCAGCAGTGATGAAGGGACAGGGCAGTACAATGAGCAGTTCTTC,CASSDEGTGQYNEQFF
.,TRBJ2-1,16,TRBV3-1,.,TGTGCCAGCAGCCAAGACGGCTTTTCCTTCTACAATGAGCAGTTCTTC,CASSQDGFSFYNEQFF
large,TRBJ2-7,16,TRBV28,.,TGTGCCAGCAGTTTAGAGTATTTGGACAGAGGCTACGAGCAGTACTTC,CASSLEYLDRGYEQYF
few,TRBJ1-2,16,TRBV24-1,.,TGTGCCACCAGTGATCCAGTACAGGGTGGGATCTATGGCTACACCTTC,CATSDPVQGGIYGYTF
.,TRBJ1-6,16,TRBV9,.,TGTGCCAGCAGCTCCACGGACAAAGCGCTTAATTCACCCCTCCACTTT,CASSSTDKALNSPLHF
many,TRBJ2-5,15,TRBV7-2,TRBD2,TGTGCCAGCAGCTTCCCCACTAGCGGGGGAGAGACCCAGTACTTC,CASSFPTSGGETQYF
many,TRBJ2-2,12,TRBV7-6,.,TGTGCCAGCAGCGGGGATGGCGGGGAGCTGTTTTTT,CASSGDGGELFF
.,TRBJ1-2,16,TRBV7-8,.,TGTGCCAGCAGCTTAGGGGCTTTTGGGGCAGACTATGGCTACACCTTC,CASSLGAFGADYGYTF
few,TRBJ2-1,16,TRBV7-6,TRBD2,TGTGCCAGCAGCTTAGTCCCTAGCGGGGAATACAATGAGCAGTTCTTC,CASSLVPSGEYNEQFF
many,TRBJ2-7,15,TRBV7-9,.,TGTGCCAGCAGCCCACGGGCTAGCCAAGCCTACGAGCAGTACTTC,CASSPRASQAYEQYF
.,TRBJ2-2,16,TRBV7-7,.,TGTGCTAGCAGCGGGAGGGGACAGGGACACACCGGGGAGCTGTTTTTT,CASSGRGQGHTGELFF
many,TRBJ2-3,15,TRBV7-9,TRBD1,TGTGCCAGCAGCTCGGGACAGGGAAACACAGATACGCAGTATTTT,CASSSGQGNTDTQYF
.,TRBJ2-7,13,TRBV7-2,TRBD1,TGTGCCAGCAGCTACTGGGACAGGGGCGAGCAGTACTTC,CASSYWDRGEQYF
many,TRBJ2-3,19,TRBV7-8,TRBD2,TGTGCCAGCAGCCCTGGACTAGCGGGGGCACTGACTAGCACAGATACGCAGTATTTT,CASSPGLAGALTSTDTQYF
.,TRBJ2-5,13,TRBV29-1,TRBD1,TGCAGCGTTCAGGACAGGGCGGGCGAGACCCAGTACTTC,CSVQDRAGETQYF
.,TRBJ2-1,14,TRBV7-9,.,TGTGCCAGCAGCTTACTGGAGGGACACAATGAGCAGTTCTTC,CASSLLEGHNEQFF
many,TRBJ2-3,16,TRBV15,TRBD1,TGTGCCACCAACCCGGGACAGGCGATTAGCACAGATACGCAGTATTTT,CATNPGQAISTDTQYF
few,TRBJ2-7,15,TRBV10-3,.,TGTGCCATCAGGGAAGGTCCTGAAAACTCCTACGAGCAGTACTTC,CAIREGPENSYEQYF
.,TRBJ2-3,11,TRBV12-3/TRBV12-4,.,TGTGCCAGCACCAACACAGATACGCAGTATTTT,CASTNTDTQYF